This T cell receptor beta chain was obtained from a study of Ad26.COV2.S vaccination and SARS-CoV-2 variants. Across the study: The study gave Ad26.COV2.S intramuscularly, once or twice 56 days apart. Whole-study results and caveats: Post-vaccination breadth of spike-specific CD8+ and CD4+ T cell responses was reportedly substantial. Spike-specific TCR breadth was greater in vaccine than placebo recipients.

Regarding treatment: around 19 received Ad26.COV2.S at low or high dose, single or two shots; roughly five received placebo; per-sample allocation not given. Repertoires come from day 63 after the first vaccine or placebo injection. Recruitment in Boston yielded a donor of adult age, 18-55 years. Points on this clone: Its antigen is unidentified.

Here immunoSEQ multiplex PCR was the method, and the copy in TCRdb shows in-frame clones only, minus some. Of a few hundred thousand clones listed, around 87% are singletons. The sequence was obtained from a person aged 18-60 years who received the Ad26.COV2.S COVID-19 vaccine or a placebo. Source: peripheral blood, taken in a trial of Ad26.COV2.S vaccine versus placebo.

The CDR3 sequence is CASRRGQTNEKLFF. CDR3 nucleotides: TGTGCCAGCAGGAGGGGACAGACTAATGAAAAACTGTTTTTT. The chain couples TRBV2 to TRBJ1-4; 7 nucleotides agree with TRBD1. The CDR3 has 14 residues. The V gene end was trimmed by 6 bases and the J gene end by 2 bases; junction bases not matched to a gene: 3. Germline V gene lookup returns CDR1 SNHLY and CDR2 FYNNEI.